One sample yielded the 7 T cell receptor beta chains listed below, sequenced in a study of cytomegalovirus exposure and HLA in healthy donors. Vbeta (60) and Jbeta (13) primers were used in the PCR. The assay was immunoSEQ multiplex PCR, and TCRdb's table has in-frame clones only and misses some. The repertoire holds about 210,000 clones, with around 86% as singletons. Sequencing was carried out using PBMCs. Receptor source: a woman aged 45-60 years in good health and CMV-seropositive.

This chain links TRBV19 with TRBJ1-2; 7 bases fit TRBD1. CDR3 length: 18 residues. Germline lookup yields CDR1 LNHDA and CDR2 SQIVND (reference sequence). The V and J ends lost 5 bases and 2 bases, in that order; junction bases with no gene match: 17. CDR3 region: CASSEPGTANYENYGYTF. CDR3 bases: TGTGCCAGTAGTGAACCCGGGACAGCGAACTATGAAAACTATGGCTACACCTTC.

The rearrangement uses TRBV5-4 and TRBJ1-1; TRBD1 agrees at 7 bases. Germline V lookup: CDR1 SGHNT, CDR2 YYREEE (reference sequence). V was clipped by 3 bases and J by 2 bases; unmatched bases: 4. The CDR3 sequence is 14 residues long. The chain's CDR3 is CASSYTGDNTEAFF. The CDR3 DNA reads TGTGCCAGCAGCTACACAGGGGATAACACTGAAGCTTTCTTT.

J is TRBJ2-7 and V is TRBV4-1; 9 bases agree with TRBD1. CDR1 is MGHRA, CDR2 YSYEKL, per germline. V lost 6 bases, J lost 2 bases, and 8 bases stayed unmatched. This CDR3 is 15 amino acids long. The CDR3 bases are TGCGCCAGCAGACTCCGGGGGACAGGGACCTACGAGCAGTACTTC. Translating it yields CASRLRGTGTYEQYF.

The rearrangement links TRBV7-8 to TRBJ1-2, with D unclear. Germline V lookup: CDR1 SGHVS, CDR2 FQNEAQ. The V end lost 4 bases, the J end lost 4 bases, and 13 bases lay between the germline ends. CDR3 size: 14 residues. CDR3 protein: CASSSVAMSYGYTF. The CDR3 DNA follows: TGTGCCAGCAGCTCCGTCGCGATGTCCTATGGCTACACCTTC.

The J gene is TRBJ1-1, the V gene TRBV7-3; no clear D. Trimming removed 6 bases from V and 2 bases from J, with 10 bases in between. Germline assignment: CDR1 SGHTA and CDR2 FQGTGA. CDR3 length equals 13 residues. The CDR3 nucleotides read TGTGCCAGCAGTCAACAAATTAACACTGAAGCTTTCTTT. This codes for CASSQQINTEAFF.

The chain employs TRBV7-2 and TRBJ1-5; TRBD1 is a possible D gene (6 bases). Germline V CDR1 and CDR2: SGHTA, FQGNSA. The CDR3 consists of 14 residues. The V gene lost 5 bases and the J gene lost 4 bases, with 12 bases spanning the gap. The CDR3 region has the DNA TGTGCCAGCAGCCTCCAACAGGGTAATCAGCCCCAGCATTTT. Translation gives CASSLQQGNQPQHF.

In this sample, this clone turned up once. V is TRBV27 and J is TRBJ2-7; 8 bases match TRBD1. CDR1 MNHEY and CDR2 SMNVEV come from the germline V gene (reference sequence). V lost 2 bases, J lost 0 bases, and 3 bases stayed unmatched. The CDR3 is 15 residues long. The CDR3, as DNA: TGTGCCAGCAGTTTACGGACAGGGACCTCCTACGAGCAGTACTTC. Residues: CASSLRTGTSYEQYF.